Listed below are T cell receptor beta chains from one sample, sequenced in a study of blood T cell repertoires in COVID-19. TCRdb's table, derived via immunoSEQ multiplex PCR, lists solely in-frame clones and lacks some. Seen here are 150,000 or so clones, 87% observed once, and the top ten hold roughly 4%. The sequenced sample consisted of PBMCs or T cells enriched from blood (not recorded which). Every receptor here comes from a woman aged 40 to 49 who had been exposed to COVID-19. The CDR3 runs from the conserved cysteine through the conserved F or W. The D gene is left open where the match is weak. Part of the rows lack a size; the others show once, few, many or a class for expanded clones.

v_gene,abundance,j_gene,d_gene,CDR3nt,CDR3aa
TRBV5-4,few,TRBJ1-5,TRBD1,TGTGCCAGCAGCCAGGGGGAAGGTCAGCCCCAGCATTTT,CASSQGEGQPQHF
TRBV28,-,TRBJ1-4,-,TGTGCCAGCAGTTTACACGCCCCCTCGACAGCTGCGAATGAAAAACTGTTTTTT,CASSLHAPSTAANEKLFF
TRBV11-3,-,TRBJ2-7,-,TGTGCCAGCAGCTTATCTACAGCCCCGTCCTACGAGCAGTACTTC,CASSLSTAPSYEQYF
TRBV6-5,-,TRBJ1-2,-,TGTGCCAGCAGTTACGCTGGACTCATCTATGGCTACACCTTC,CASSYAGLIYGYTF
TRBV5-1,-,TRBJ1-4,TRBD1,TGCGCCAGCAGCTTGGGGACAGGGGTTAATGAAAAACTGTTTTTT,CASSLGTGVNEKLFF
TRBV5-1,-,TRBJ1-3,-,TGCGCCAGCAGCAAAACCGGAGGACGGCCCTCTGGAAACACCATATATTTT,CASSKTGGRPSGNTIYF
TRBV9,-,TRBJ1-4,-,TGTGCCAGCAGCTCGGGAGGAACCAGAACTAATGAAAAACTGTTTTTT,CASSSGGTRTNEKLFF
TRBV27,-,TRBJ1-1,-,TGTGCCAGCAGGGACAAGTTCATGAACACTGAAGCTTTCTTT,CASRDKFMNTEAFF
TRBV7-3,-,TRBJ1-1,-,TGTGCCAGCAGCCCGGACATTGAGACCACTGAAGCTTTCTTT,CASSPDIETTEAFF
TRBV4-3,-,TRBJ1-5,-,TGCGCCAGCAGCCAAGACAGGGTCGGACAGCCCCAGCATTTT,CASSQDRVGQPQHF
TRBV12-3/TRBV12-4,-,TRBJ1-2,-,TGTGCCAGCAGTTTAGGGGCCTATGGCTACACCTTC,CASSLGAYGYTF
TRBV28,few,TRBJ1-1,TRBD1,TGTGCCAGCAGTTTATTGGGACAGGGGGCCATTAGTACTGAAGCTTTCTTT,CASSLLGQGAISTEAFF
TRBV7-8,-,TRBJ1-4,-,TGTGCCAGCAGCCCCGGGGGGGGGAATAATGAAAAACTGTTTTTT,CASSPGGGNNEKLFF
TRBV7-2,-,TRBJ2-5,TRBD2,TGTGCCAGCAGCTTTACCGGGACTAGCGGGAGAGAGACCCAGTACTTC,CASSFTGTSGRETQYF